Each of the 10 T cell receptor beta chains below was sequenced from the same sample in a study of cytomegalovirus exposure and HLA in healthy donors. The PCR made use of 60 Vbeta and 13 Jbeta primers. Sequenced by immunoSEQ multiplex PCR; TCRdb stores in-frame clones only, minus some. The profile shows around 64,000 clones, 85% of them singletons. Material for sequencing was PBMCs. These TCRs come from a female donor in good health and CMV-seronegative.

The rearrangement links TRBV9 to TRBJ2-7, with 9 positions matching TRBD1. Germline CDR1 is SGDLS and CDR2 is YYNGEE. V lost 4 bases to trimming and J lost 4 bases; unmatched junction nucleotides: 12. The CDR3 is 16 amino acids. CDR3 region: CASSPGQGFSGYEQYF. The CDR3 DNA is TGTGCCAGCAGCCCAGGACAGGGGTTTAGTGGATACGAGCAGTACTTC.

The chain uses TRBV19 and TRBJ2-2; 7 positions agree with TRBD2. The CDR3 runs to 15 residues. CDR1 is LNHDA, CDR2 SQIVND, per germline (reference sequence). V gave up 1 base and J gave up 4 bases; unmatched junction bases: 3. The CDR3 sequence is CASSIAGGITGELFF. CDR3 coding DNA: TGTGCCAGTAGTATAGCCGGGGGGATCACCGGGGAGCTGTTTTTT.

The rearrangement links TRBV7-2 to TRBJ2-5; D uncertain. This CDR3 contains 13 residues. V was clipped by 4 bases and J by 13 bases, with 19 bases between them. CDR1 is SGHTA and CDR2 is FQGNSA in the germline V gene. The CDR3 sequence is CASSSSALVAGYF. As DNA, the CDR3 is TGTGCCAGCAGCTCATCGGCGTTAGTTGCAGGGTACTTC.

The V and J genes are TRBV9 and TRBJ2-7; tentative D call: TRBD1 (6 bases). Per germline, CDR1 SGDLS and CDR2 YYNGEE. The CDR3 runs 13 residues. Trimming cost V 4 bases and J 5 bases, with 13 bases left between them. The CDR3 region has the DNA TGTGCCAGCAGCCTGACAGGTCCGGACGAGCAGTACTTC. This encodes CASSLTGPDEQYF. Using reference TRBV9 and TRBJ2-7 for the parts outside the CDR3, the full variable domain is DSGVTQTPKHLITATGQRVTLRCSPRSGDLSVYWYQQSLDQGLQFLIQYYNGEERAKGNILERFSAQQFPDLHSELNLSSLELGDSALYFCASSLTGPDEQYFGPGTRLTVT.

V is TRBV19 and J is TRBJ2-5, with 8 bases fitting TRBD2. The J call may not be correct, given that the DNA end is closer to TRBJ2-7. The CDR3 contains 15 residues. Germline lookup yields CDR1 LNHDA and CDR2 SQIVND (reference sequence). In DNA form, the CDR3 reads TGTGCCAGTAGTACCGGACTAGCAGTTTATTACGAGCAGTACTTC. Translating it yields CASSTGLAVYYEQYF.

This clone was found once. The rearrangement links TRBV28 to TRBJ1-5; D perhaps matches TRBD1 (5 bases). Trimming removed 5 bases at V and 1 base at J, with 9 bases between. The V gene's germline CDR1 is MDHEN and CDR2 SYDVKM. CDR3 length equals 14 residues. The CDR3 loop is CASSPGGSNQPQHF. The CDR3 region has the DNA TGTGCCAGCAGTCCGGGGGGGAGCAATCAGCCCCAGCATTTT.

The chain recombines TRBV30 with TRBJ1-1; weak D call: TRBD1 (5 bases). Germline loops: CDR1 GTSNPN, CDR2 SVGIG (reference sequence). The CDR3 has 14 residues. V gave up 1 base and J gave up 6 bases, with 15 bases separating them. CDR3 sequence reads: CAWSGGQGTAEAFF. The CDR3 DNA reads TGTGCCTGGAGTGGGGGCCAGGGTACTGCTGAAGCTTTCTTT.

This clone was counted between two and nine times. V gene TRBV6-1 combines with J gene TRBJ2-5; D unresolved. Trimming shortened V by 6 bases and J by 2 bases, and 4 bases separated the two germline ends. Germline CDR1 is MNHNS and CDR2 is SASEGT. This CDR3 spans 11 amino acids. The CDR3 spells CASSPQETQYF. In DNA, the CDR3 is TGTGCCAGCAGCCCTCAAGAGACCCAGTACTTC.

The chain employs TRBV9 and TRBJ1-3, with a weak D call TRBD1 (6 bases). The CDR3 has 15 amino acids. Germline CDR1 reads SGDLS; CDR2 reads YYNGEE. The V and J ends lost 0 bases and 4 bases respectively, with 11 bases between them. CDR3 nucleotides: TGTGCCAGCAGCGTAGCGGACGGACAGGGAAACACCATATATTTT. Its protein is CASSVADGQGNTIYF. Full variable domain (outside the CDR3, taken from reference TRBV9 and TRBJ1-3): DSGVTQTPKHLITATGQRVTLRCSPRSGDLSVYWYQQSLDQGLQFLIQYYNGEERAKGNILERFSAQQFPDLHSELNLSSLELGDSALYFCASSVADGQGNTIYFGEGSWLTVV.

The CDR3 region is CASSFSSGPTDTQYF. The CDR3 DNA is TGTGCCAGCAGTTTCAGTAGCGGACCCACAGATACGCAGTATTTT. The genes are TRBV27 and TRBJ2-3, with D possibly TRBD2 on 6 matching bases. The CDR3 sequence is 15 residues long. V was clipped by 3 bases and J by 2 bases, with 12 bases between them. Germline V gene data show CDR1 as MNHEY and CDR2 as SMNVEV (reference sequence).